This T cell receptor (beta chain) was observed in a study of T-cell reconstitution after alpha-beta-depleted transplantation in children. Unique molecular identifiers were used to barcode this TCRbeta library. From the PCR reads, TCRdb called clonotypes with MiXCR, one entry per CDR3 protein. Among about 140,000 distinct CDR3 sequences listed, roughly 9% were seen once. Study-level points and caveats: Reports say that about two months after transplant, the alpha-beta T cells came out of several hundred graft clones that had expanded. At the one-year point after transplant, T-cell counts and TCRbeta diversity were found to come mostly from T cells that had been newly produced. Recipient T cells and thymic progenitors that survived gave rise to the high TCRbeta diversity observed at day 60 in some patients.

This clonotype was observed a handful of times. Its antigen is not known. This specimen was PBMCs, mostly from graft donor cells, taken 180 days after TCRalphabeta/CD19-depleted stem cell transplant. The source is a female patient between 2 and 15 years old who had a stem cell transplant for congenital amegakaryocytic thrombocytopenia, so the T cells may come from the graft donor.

DNA for the CDR3: TGCAGTGCTATTAGACAGGGGAATCTGGCGGGGGAGTCGGCCGGGGAGCTGTTTTTT. This sequence encodes CSAIRQGNLAGESAGELFF. V and J are TRBV20-1 and TRBJ2-2, with D possibly TRBD1 on 8 matching bases. This CDR3 spans 19 amino acids. Germline CDR1 and CDR2: DFQATT and SNEGSKA (reference sequence). V was shortened by 4 bases and J by 6 bases, with 30 bases between the two germline ends.